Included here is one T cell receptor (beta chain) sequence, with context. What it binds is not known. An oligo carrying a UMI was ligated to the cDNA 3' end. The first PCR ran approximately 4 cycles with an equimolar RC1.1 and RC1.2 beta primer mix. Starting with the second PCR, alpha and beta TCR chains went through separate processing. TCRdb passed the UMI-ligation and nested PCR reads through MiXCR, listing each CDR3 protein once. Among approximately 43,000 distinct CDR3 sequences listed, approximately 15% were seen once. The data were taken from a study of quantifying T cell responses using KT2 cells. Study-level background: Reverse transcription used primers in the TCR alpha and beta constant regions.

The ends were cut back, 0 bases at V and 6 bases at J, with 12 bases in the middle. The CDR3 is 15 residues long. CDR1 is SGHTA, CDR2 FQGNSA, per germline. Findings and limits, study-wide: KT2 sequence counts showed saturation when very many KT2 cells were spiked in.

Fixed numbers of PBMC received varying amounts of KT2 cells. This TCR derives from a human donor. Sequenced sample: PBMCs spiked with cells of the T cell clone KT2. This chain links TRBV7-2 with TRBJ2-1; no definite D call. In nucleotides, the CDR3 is TGTGCCAGCAGCTTAGCTCTGGCTATTGCCAATGAGCAGTTCTTC. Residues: CASSLALAIANEQFF.